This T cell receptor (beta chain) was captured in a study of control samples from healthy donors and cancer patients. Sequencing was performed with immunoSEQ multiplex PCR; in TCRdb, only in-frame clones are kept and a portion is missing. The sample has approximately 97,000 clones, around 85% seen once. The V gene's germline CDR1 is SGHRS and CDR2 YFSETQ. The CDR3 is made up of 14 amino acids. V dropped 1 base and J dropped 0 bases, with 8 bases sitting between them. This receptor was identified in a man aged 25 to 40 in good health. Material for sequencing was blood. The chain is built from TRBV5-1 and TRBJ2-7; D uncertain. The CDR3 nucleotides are TGCGCCAGCAGCTTGTATAGCAACTCCTACGAGCAGTACTTC. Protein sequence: CASSLYSNSYEQYF. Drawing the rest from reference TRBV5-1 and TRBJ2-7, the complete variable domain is KAGVTQTPRYLIKTRGQQVTLSCSPISGHRSVSWYQQTPGQGLQFLFEYFSETQRNKGNFPGRFSGRQFSNSRSEMNVSTLELGDSALYLCASSLYSNSYEQYFGPGTRLTVT.